The clone carrying this T cell receptor beta chain was observed at least ten times. Its specificity is unknown. Looked up from germline, CDR1 is LGHNA and CDR2 is YSLEER. The V gene lost 3 bases and the J gene lost 6 bases, with 15 bases spanning the gap. This CDR3 has 15 amino acids. Investigators reverse transcribed all isolated RNA, so they sequenced expressed TCRB transcripts. Read counts averaged roughly 3.7 million for samples of naive, central memory and regulatory T cells. The data were produced by immunoSEQ multiplex PCR, yet TCRdb's version contains in-frame clones alone and is incomplete. The data hold about 930,000 clones, with roughly 15% observed a single time. This sample was taken from a study of beta chain features in type 1 diabetes. Study observations and caveats: The similarity of naive, central memory and Treg TCRB repertoires appeared greater among patients than among healthy donors.

By way of CD45RO/CCR7/CD25/CD127/CD95/CD27, the CD4+ regulatory, stem cell-like memory, central memory and naive cells were sorted. The rearrangement links TRBV4-3 to TRBJ2-1; D might be TRBD2 (6 bases). The specimen sequenced was naive CD4+ T cells from blood. This receptor was identified in a woman under 30 in good health. The CDR3 here is CASSQISGTSNEQFF. The DNA for the CDR3 is TGCGCCAGCAGCCAGATTAGCGGCACGAGCAATGAGCAGTTCTTC.